A single sample gave rise to the 8 T cell receptor beta chains below, sequenced in a study of blood T cell repertoires in COVID-19 (TCRdb year 2020). The library was built by means of the immunoSEQ multiplex PCR assay. TCRdb's version of the immuneACCESS table is confined to in-frame rearrangements and falls short of the full clone set. An unresolved V gene accounts for under half of the shortfall where checked; the remainder is of unknown origin. The sample includes 100,000 to 150,000 clones, with approximately 74% observed a single time. The biggest ten clones account for 4.5% to 6% of the sample. Sequencing was performed on peripheral blood. Receptors were obtained from an elderly man with COVID-19, enrolled during active disease.

This clone was counted once. The rearrangement links TRBV5-4 to TRBJ2-7, with TRBD1 matching 7 bases. V was pared by 4 bases and J by 6 bases, with 19 bases of the junction left unmatched. Germline V CDR1 and CDR2: SGHNT, YYREEE (reference sequence). The CDR3 loop spans 17 amino acids. The CDR3: CASSPAPGDRGNGEQYF. CDR3 bases: TGTGCCAGCAGCCCCGCCCCAGGGGACAGAGGGAATGGCGAGCAGTACTTC. The full variable domain, with the rest looked up from reference TRBV5-4 and TRBJ2-7, is ETGVTQSPTHLIKTRGQQVTLRCSSQSGHNTVSWYQQALGQGPQFIFQYYREEENGRGNFPPRFSGLQFPNYSSELNVNALELDDSALYLCASSPAPGDRGNGEQYFGPGTRLTVT.

This sequence joins TRBV5-4 and TRBJ2-1; 9 nucleotides align to TRBD2. The germline gives CDR1 SGHNT, CDR2 YYREEE (reference sequence). V shed 3 bases and J 9 bases; nucleotides not matched to a gene: 10. CDR3 size: 15 residues. CDR3 coding DNA: TGTGCCAGCAGCTCAGGGGATAGCGGGAGAACTGAGCAGTTCTTC. As protein: CASSSGDSGRTEQFF.

This chain's CDR3 is CASSIDEPGNTIYF. Written as DNA, the CDR3 is TGTGCCAGTAGTATAGATGAGCCTGGAAACACCATATATTTT. J is TRBJ1-3 and V is TRBV19; D not resolved. V was pared by 0 bases and J by 2 bases, with 5 bases between. Germline assignment: CDR1 LNHDA and CDR2 SQIVND (reference sequence). The CDR3 spans 14 residues.

The chain combines TRBV7-2 with TRBJ2-5; no definite D call. Germline lookup yields CDR1 SGHTA and CDR2 FQGNSA. This CDR3 is built from 13 residues. V lost 4 bases, J lost 5 bases, and 11 bases lay in between. CDR3 residues: CASSSYLEETQYF. CDR3 DNA: TGTGCCAGCAGCTCGTATCTGGAGGAGACCCAGTACTTC.

This CDR3 is CASSESRRRGRGTGELFF. The CDR3 DNA is TGTGCCAGCAGTGAATCCAGGCGGCGGGGAAGGGGAACCGGGGAGCTGTTTTTT. The chain joins TRBV2 to TRBJ2-2; TRBD2 is a possible D gene (6 bases). This CDR3 comprises 18 residues. Germline CDR1 is SNHLY and CDR2 is FYNNEI. Trimming removed 2 bases at V and 5 bases at J, with 21 bases between.

This clone was seen just once. This chain uses TRBV5-1 with TRBJ1-6; D remains unclear. CDR1 and CDR2 (germline): SGHRS, YFSETQ. The CDR3 is 15 residues long. V was shortened by 5 bases and J by 7 bases, with 16 bases between the two germline ends. In nucleotides, the CDR3 is TGCGCCAGCAGGGGGTTCGGGGAAATAAATTCACCCCTCCACTTT. Its translation: CASRGFGEINSPLHF.

The chain combines TRBV10-1 with TRBJ1-2, with a possible D match to TRBD1 (6 bases). Per the germline V gene, CDR1 is WNHNN and CDR2 is SYGVQD (reference sequence). The CDR3 is 13 amino acids. The V end lost 4 bases, the J end lost 4 bases, and 10 bases lay between the germline ends. CDR3 in amino acids: CASSADRPYGYTF. The DNA of the CDR3 is TGCGCCAGCAGTGCGGACAGACCCTATGGCTACACCTTC.

This chain uses TRBV6-6 with TRBJ2-3; 12 bases match TRBD2. There are 15 residues in the CDR3. CDR1 is MNHNY and CDR2 is SVGAGI in the germline V gene (reference sequence). With 6 bases clipped from V and 4 bases from J, the junction kept 5 bases outside the gene matches. CDR3 DNA sequence: TGTGCCAGCAGCCAGCTAGCGGGAGGGCCAGATACGCAGTATTTT. Protein sequence: CASSQLAGGPDTQYF.